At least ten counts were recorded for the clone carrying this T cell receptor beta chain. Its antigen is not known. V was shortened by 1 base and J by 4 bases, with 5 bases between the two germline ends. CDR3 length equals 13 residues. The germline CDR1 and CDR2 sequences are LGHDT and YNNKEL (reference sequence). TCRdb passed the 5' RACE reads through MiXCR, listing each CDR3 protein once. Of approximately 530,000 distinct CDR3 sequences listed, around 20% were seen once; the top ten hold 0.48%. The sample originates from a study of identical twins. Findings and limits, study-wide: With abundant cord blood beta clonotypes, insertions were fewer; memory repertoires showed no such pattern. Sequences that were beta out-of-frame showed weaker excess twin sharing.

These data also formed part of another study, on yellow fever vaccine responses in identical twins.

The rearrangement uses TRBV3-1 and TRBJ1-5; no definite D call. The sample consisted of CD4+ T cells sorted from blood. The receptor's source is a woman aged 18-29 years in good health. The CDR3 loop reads CASSQGRNQPQHF. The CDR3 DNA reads TGTGCCAGCAGCCAAGGGAGAAATCAGCCCCAGCATTTT.